Below, one TCR beta chain is given with its context. Its target is not known. The CDR3 runs 18 residues. The germline V gene encodes CDR1 PRHDT and CDR2 FYEKMQ (reference sequence). This record belongs to a study of CXCR3-negative and CXCR3-positive naive CD8 T cells. Findings and caveats of the study: A higher hydrophobicity marked the TRB CDR3s of CXCR3-positive naive cells versus CXCR3-negative naive cells.

In preparing the TRB cDNA libraries, 5' RACE with UMI labels was used. Each CDR3 protein gets one entry in TCRdb, which reprocessed the 5' RACE reads and gives no DNA. Found here are about 120,000 distinct CDR3 sequences; the top ten clones hold 0.36%. Sequencing was performed on naive CXCR3+ CD8+ T cells from blood. The sample's subset: CD45RO-CCR7+CD27+CD95- naive CD8+ T cells expressing CXCR3 (TNR3+). The source of this sequence is a human donor in good health. Some clones in this sample may be carry-over from other donors' samples. The chain has TRBV13 and TRBJ2-1; TCRdb outputs TRBD2, but without DNA this stays unchecked. The CDR3: CASSLLLAGGESYNEQFF.